This T cell receptor (beta chain) was retrieved from a study of cytomegalovirus exposure and HLA in healthy donors (TCRdb year 2017). With respect to the entire study: The roughly 670 repertoires of the first cohort and the 120 validation repertoires were produced on the same platform, according to a later analysis. Along with the approximately 600-subject first cohort, a separate validation cohort of over 90 different subjects was used. The study aimed to test whether cataloging public T cell receptors could reveal signatures of past pathogen exposure. To predict cytomegalovirus infection status, the study combined high-throughput TCR immunosequencing, statistical association of individual TCRs with disease status, and machine learning.

The donors were included in the validation cohort of 100 to 150 subjects, a group kept apart from the approximately 700-subject first cohort. The V end loses 0 bases and the J end loses 5 bases, and a stretch of 9 bases separates them. CDR1 is given as SGDLS and CDR2 as YYNGEE, both from the germline V gene. The cysteine opens and the phenylalanine closes a CDR3 of 13 amino acids. The kept DNA is CDR3 alone, 39 bases in frame from the first base. What the work shows at the level of the full study, not this receptor alone: The authors suggested that the approach could potentially be extended to other disease states and immunological phenotypes. In both the original and validation cohorts, the classifier was reported to diagnose cytomegalovirus status with high specificity and sensitivity. In the study, approximately 160 TCR beta chains were listed as associated with cytomegalovirus. A later analysis had no HLA typing for the validation cohort, so co-occurrence there was scored across all 130 or so repertoires. While some public TCRs were present in many individuals, most TCR sequences turned up only very rarely across donors. In a later analysis, TCRs clustered in the first cohort were found to also tend to co-occur in the 100 to 150 validation repertoires, with about 93% of cluster scores above 0. Three of the identified cytomegalovirus-associated TCR beta chains were confirmed in vitro to be specific for cytomegalovirus antigens.

With regard to this clone: Its specific antigen is unknown. One base away there is no much larger clone; base qualities are not given.

Libraries were prepared through the immunoSEQ multiplex PCR assay. As for the original processing: A statistical classification framework was built to diagnose cytomegalovirus status from the catalog of TCR beta chain sequences. This immuneACCESS table, as held by TCRdb, lists in-frame sequences with V and J called but not all clones. Of the missing ones, under half trace to an unresolved V gene in checked studies; the others have no known cause. Clonal size and the V and J genes are those of that table, whereas D and trimming came from the DNA. This sample gives around 70,000 clones in total; about nine tenths of them show up just once. Together, the top ten hold around 3% of the sample.

This clonotype was obtained from a young man in good health and CMV-seronegative. The receptor chain draws on TRBV9 and TRBJ2-7; the D gene is perhaps TRBD1, from 6 matching bases. The sample was PBMCs. The CDR3 corresponds to CASSVEGGHEQYF. The DNA reads TGTGCCAGCAGCGTAGAAGGGGGTCACGAGCAGTACTTC.